The T cell receptor (beta chain) under discussion was sequenced for a study of identical twins. TCRdb redid the calling of the 5' RACE reads with MiXCR, one entry per CDR3 protein. This sample yields more than 600,000 distinct CDR3 sequences, of which about 18% are seen a single time; around 14% belongs to the top ten. This clonotype was detected only a few times. The germline V gene encodes CDR1 ENHRY and CDR2 SYGVKD. This CDR3 has 16 amino acids. V lost 2 bases and J 0 bases, leaving 14 bases between the germline ends. The same sample was also studied in work on T cells expressing NK-cell markers.

This chain connects TRBV10-3 to TRBJ2-7, with D possibly matching TRBD1 (5 bases). This sequence was found in a woman aged 18-35 years in good health. Sequences were obtained from PBMCs. The chain's CDR3 is CAISERQTIFSYEQYF. CDR3 bases: TGTGCCATCAGTGAGCGACAGACGATATTCTCCTACGAGCAGTACTTC.